This T cell receptor (beta chain) was captured by sequencing in a study of cytomegalovirus exposure and HLA in healthy donors (dated by TCRdb to between 2016 and 2019). Regarding the study in general: According to an earlier analysis of a few hundred of the donors, 150 million to 200 million T cells yielded roughly 100 million unique TCR beta sequences and approximately 280 Gb of sequence data. About 320 gigabases of sequencing data and 78 million or so unique TCR sequences were included in an early release covering around 650 HLA-typed donors. The genetic ancestry cluster associated with self-reported Caucasian donors included roughly four fifths of the roughly 400 genotyped donors. The aim of the study was to test whether cataloging public T cell receptors could identify signatures of past pathogen exposure. The study used immunosequencing to profile the T cell repertoires of several hundred subjects and linked those repertoires to cytomegalovirus serostatus. Along with the approximately 700-subject first cohort, a separate validation cohort of approximately 110 different subjects was used. To predict cytomegalovirus infection status, the study brought together high-throughput TCR immunosequencing, statistical association of individual TCRs with disease status, and machine learning. A later analysis re-examined previously published TCR beta repertoires from several hundred donors and added high-resolution HLA genotyping to investigate patterns of TCR occurrence. The later analysis used no new phenotypic data to find candidate immune exposures, relying instead on TCR beta sequences and their occurrence across donors. In an earlier analysis of more than 550 of the donors, high-throughput TCR beta sequencing was used to judge whether each TCR beta V gene segment behaved as functional or pseudogenic. Alongside the repertoire data, information on donor age, sex, ethnicity and CMV serostatus was compiled. Genome-wide SNP genotypes for about 55% of the roughly 670 donors were used in a later genetic analysis, which treated that subset as a discovery cohort. Every repertoire in the discovery cohort had been generated on one and the same sequencing platform. Class I and class II HLA loci were covered by the typing at four-digit resolution. The number of typed donors differed by locus: about 629-640 for A, B, C, DRB1 and DQB1; some 500 for DQA1; 606 for DPA1; and some 430 for DPB1. Four to six DR-DQ haplotypes were handled as single units for association and clustering, since linkage in the cohort was strong. Among 300 to 500 genotyped donors of the cohort, an average of approximately 240,000 unique TCR beta nucleotide sequences was sequenced per donor, of which 15% to 20% were non-productive.

The cohort was made up of approximately 670 healthy bone marrow donors. All cohort members were sampled while nominally healthy, although unrecorded immune exposures were likely present. The donor tested CMV seronegative and was one of the 352 seronegative cohort members. Each donor provided a peripheral blood sample, and peripheral blood mononuclear cells were used for TCR beta sequencing. The Qiagen DNeasy Blood Extraction Kit was used to extract genomic DNA from the blood cell samples. The CDR1 and CDR2 encoded by the germline V gene (reference sequence) are LNHDA and SQIVND. From the cysteine through the phenylalanine, the CDR3 covers 19 amino acids. The CDR3 DNA has 57 bases and is translated from base 1. Germline trimming: 0 bases from V, 10 bases from J; junction bases outside gene matches: 17. Receptor amplification or capture employed the immunoSEQ multiplex PCR assay. The multiplex PCR relied on a mix of 60 forward primers for TCR Vbeta segments and 13 reverse primers for TCR Jbeta segments. The CDR3 region of rearranged TCR beta genes was amplified from genomic DNA by a multiplex PCR assay. On the Illumina HiSeq System, the amplified TCR beta libraries were sequenced as 87-base-pair reads. From the authors' description of their analysis: In a later analysis, tens of millions of unique TCR beta chains were counted across the approximately 640 repertoires, and about 10 million of these chains were shared by at least two donors. A nearest-neighbor algorithm error-corrected the raw reads and collapsed the reads into unique sequences, merging closely related sequences to remove PCR and sequencing errors. V, D and J gene segments were assigned by aligning CDR3 sequences to IMGT reference sequences. For a sequence to be retained, at least a six-nucleotide match to both a V gene segment and a J gene segment was required. A rearrangement was called productive if the CDR3 had no stop codons and remained in frame with V and J, and every other rearrangement was called non-productive. Following IMGT convention, CDR3 was defined as the stretch from the second conserved V-encoded cysteine up to the conserved J-encoded phenylalanine. The earlier analysis of more than 450 of the donors excluded sequences that lacked an unambiguous match to a single V gene segment. An earlier analysis of 500 to 700 of the donors classified V segments as functional when productive rearrangements were above 56.7% and as segregating when the standard deviation between donors was above 5%. A statistical classification framework was built to diagnose cytomegalovirus status from the catalog of TCR beta chain sequences. In a later analysis, V and J genes were assigned by comparing TCR nucleotide sequences against IMGT/GENE-DB human TR gene sequences. The TCRdist pipeline was used in a later analysis to assign CDR3 sequences and most-parsimonious VDJ recombination scenarios. In a later analysis, every TCR beta chain was defined by the combination of its CDR3 amino acid sequence and its V-gene family, and reads without a unique V-gene family were dropped. In a later analysis, 500 to 650 highly shared, low-generation-probability nucleotide sequences were removed to address suspected cross-contamination and a sequencing artifact. In a later analysis, a clonal expansion index was calculated for each public chain from normalized within-repertoire ranks of inferred template counts. Generation probabilities in a later analysis came from a VDJ recombination model fitted to out-of-frame rearrangements, and those results were checked against IGoR. A later analysis scored TCR-TCR, TCR-HLA and TCR-CMV co-occurrence with hypergeometric tests, applying a repertoire-size bias correction to TCR pairs. A later analysis estimated false discovery rates by permuting HLA or CMV assignments 20 times. In a later analysis, co-occurring TCRs were grouped with DBSCAN, and TCRdist sequence similarity was added when clustering was performed within HLA-allele-positive subsets. Co-occurrence clustering excluded repertoires with fewer than 30,000 or more than 120,000 public chains, plus five with anomalous nucleotide sharing. Held by TCRdb, this immuneACCESS table contains in-frame sequences only and omits some clones. Under half of the omission traces to an unresolved V gene where checked; the cause of the rest is unknown. Clone size and V and J calls were adopted from that table, with D and trimming inferred from the DNA. The sample yields 150,000 to 200,000 clones; around 80% were counted once. The ten biggest clones cover more than 0.55% of the sample.

Turning to this clone: The specificity of this receptor is unknown. Per-base quality was not reported, and no clone a single base away is much larger than it.

Study-wide findings and limitations: For the cohort, immune exposure information was limited to CMV serostatus. According to the authors, the approach could potentially be generalized to other disease states and immunological phenotypes. At a false discovery rate of 0.05, a later analysis linked around 15,000 TCR beta sequences to specific HLA alleles. A further reported finding was that TCR beta sequences accurately predicted the HLA-A and HLA-B alleles for most subjects in the first cohort. When HLA alleles, especially DR and DQ, strongly co-occurred, attributing TCR associations to individual alleles was difficult. Some IMGT-functional V segments, including TRBV6-2 and TRBV6-3, could not be distinguished by the 87-base-pair reads and were therefore excluded. The cohort was sequenced for TCR beta chains only, and without alpha or paired-chain data the features that could be detected were limited. Fewer than 20 rarely observed V segments, including chromosome 9 orphons, were excluded from the earlier analysis of several hundred of the donors because counts were too low. A later analysis reported that several top co-occurrence clusters appeared linked to parvovirus B19, influenza, CMV and Epstein-Barr virus. While some public TCRs were present in many individuals, most TCR sequences turned up only very rarely across donors. A later genetic analysis reported fewer N-insertions in productive TCRs among donors in an Asian-associated ancestry cluster than the roughly 700-donor mean. In a later analysis, HLA-associated TCR beta chains showed more clonal expansion and lower generation probabilities than non-associated chains that were equally common. The sequencing pipeline was judged likely to have produced a cluster of highly shared sequence variants as a technical artifact. The study gave a list of roughly 150 TCR beta chains associated with cytomegalovirus. Correlated functional status among segregating V segments might be attributable to linkage disequilibrium, but an unknown experimental factor could not be ruled out. A later analysis found that TCR association rates varied across HLA loci, with DRB1 alleles showing the most associated TCRs and HLA-C alleles the fewest. Sequencing depth was assumed to be roughly uniform across donors in the presence/absence analyses, though that assumption may not hold. Because HLA typing was unavailable for some donors at each locus, only the typed subset was used in association tests. In vitro tests confirmed that three of the cytomegalovirus-associated TCR beta chains recognize cytomegalovirus antigens. In both the original and validation cohorts, the classifier was reported to diagnose cytomegalovirus status with high specificity and sensitivity. In a later analysis, most CMV-associated TCR beta chains were found to appear HLA-restricted, with HLA associations seemingly driven largely by CMV exposure. In a later genetic analysis, a missense DCLRE1C variant was associated with V-gene and J-gene trimming of TCR beta chains, and the association was replicated in an independent cohort. In an earlier analysis of around 600 of the donors, most TCR beta V segments appeared in productive rearrangements about 87% or about 30% of the time, broadly matching IMGT annotations.

The source is a woman in her thirties or forties in good health and CMV-seronegative. The chain is encoded by TRBV19 joined to TRBJ1-6; TRBD1 lines up with 8 middle nucleotides. Specimen: PBMCs. Here is the DNA: TGTGCCAGTAGTATAGATAAGCTCCAGGGGGCCGCCTCGGGGTCACCCCTCCACTTT. The encoded protein is CASSIDKLQGAASGSPLHF.